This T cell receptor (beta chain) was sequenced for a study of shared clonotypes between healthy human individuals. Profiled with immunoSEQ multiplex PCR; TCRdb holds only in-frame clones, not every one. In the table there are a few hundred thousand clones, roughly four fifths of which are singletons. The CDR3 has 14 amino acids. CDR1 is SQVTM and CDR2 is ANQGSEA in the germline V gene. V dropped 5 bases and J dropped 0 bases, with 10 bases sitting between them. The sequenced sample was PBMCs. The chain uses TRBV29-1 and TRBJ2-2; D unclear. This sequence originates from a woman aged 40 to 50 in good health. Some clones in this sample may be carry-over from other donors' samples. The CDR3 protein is CSVRGTANTGELFF. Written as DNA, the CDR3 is TGCAGCGTTCGAGGAACAGCGAACACCGGGGAGCTGTTTTTT.